The clone carrying this TCR beta chain is judged medium-sized. The antigen is not known. With the Oncomine TCR Beta short-read assay, DNA from cultured CD4+ T cells was sequenced. Via MiXCR, TCRdb re-called the PCR reads, giving one row per CDR3 protein. The data show around 2,800 distinct CDR3 sequences, 30% to 40% seen once. Sample treatment: approximately 9-day PBMC culture with coronavirus spike peptide pools or control peptides (ViraFEST assay). The data are from a study of vaccination and CD4 T cells after COVID-19. Between the trimmed V and J ends, which lost 7 bases and 8 bases, there was a span of 11 bases. The CDR3 runs 11 residues. The germline CDR1 and CDR2 sequences are SNHLY and FYNNEI.

The sequenced sample was CD4+ T cells from blood, cultured in vitro. The rearrangement uses TRBV2 and TRBJ1-2; no reliable D call. The clonotype comes from a human donor who had recovered from COVID-19. The chain's CDR3 is CASKITQGYTF. CDR3 bases: TGTGCCAGCAAGATAACGCAGGGCTACACCTTC.